Listed below are T cell receptor beta chains from one sample, sequenced in a study of early T cells in non-severe SARS-CoV-2 infection. TCRdb re-called the 5' RACE reads through MiXCR, storing one row per CDR3 protein. The table has more than 60,000 distinct CDR3 sequences, over 4% seen once. The sample comprised whole blood. The receptors were gathered from an adult who was a healthcare worker with PCR-confirmed SARS-CoV-2 infection or an uninfected control (not recorded which). The CDR3 runs from the conserved cysteine through the conserved F or W. D genes are given only for firm matches. For some rows the clone size is stated as once, few or many, or as a class when expanded; others skip it.

d_call j_call clone_size v_call cdr3_nt cdr3_aa
NA TRBJ2-1 many TRBV7-2 TGTGCCAGCAGCTTAGCCCAGACTGGGAGCTCCTACAATGAGCAGTTCTTC CASSLAQTGSSYNEQFF
NA TRBJ1-6 NA TRBV5-5 TGTGCCAGCAGCTTGAGGGAGGGCCCCCTCCACTTT CASSLREGPLHF
NA TRBJ1-1 many TRBV9 TGTGCCAGCAGCGTAAGTCCATCGCGCACTGAAGCTTTCTTT CASSVSPSRTEAFF
NA TRBJ1-4 many TRBV6-1 TGTGCCAGCAGTGAAGTACGGAGTAATGAAAAACTGTTTTTT CASSEVRSNEKLFF
NA TRBJ1-2 few TRBV18 TGTGCCAGCTCACCACCAATTTGGGACGGAGGCTATGGCTACACCTTC CASSPPIWDGGYGYTF
NA TRBJ2-1 NA TRBV19 TGTGCCAGTCGCCCGGGACTGGGCTACAATGAGCAGTTCTTC CASRPGLGYNEQFF
NA TRBJ1-1 many TRBV20-1 TGCAGTGCTAGAGATCTGACAGAGGGTTGGACTGAAGCTTTCTTT CSARDLTEGWTEAFF
NA TRBJ1-2 many TRBV10-3 TGTGCCATCACCCCGTCCGCAGACAACTATGGCTACACCTTC CAITPSADNYGYTF
NA TRBJ2-1 NA TRBV19 TGTGCCAGTAGTATTTTTGGACGCAATGAGCAGTTCTTC CASSIFGRNEQFF
NA TRBJ1-1 NA TRBV29-1 TGCAGCGCCCTCGGCTGGGTGAACACTGAAGCTTTCTTT CSALGWVNTEAFF
TRBD2 TRBJ2-4 many TRBV12-3/TRBV12-4 TGTGCCAGCAGCCCCGGGACTATAGCCAAAAACATTCAGTACTTC CASSPGTIAKNIQYF
NA TRBJ2-1 few TRBV5-1 TGCGCCAGCAGCTTAGAATATGAGCAGTTCTTC CASSLEYEQFF
TRBD1 TRBJ1-2 few TRBV29-1 TGCAGCGTTGAAGAGGACAGGAGCTATGGCTACACCTTC CSVEEDRSYGYTF
NA TRBJ2-7 many TRBV20-1 TGCAGTGGGGACCTACTCTCCTACGAGCAGTACTTC CSGDLLSYEQYF
NA TRBJ2-3 many TRBV19 TGTGCCAGCAGGGGTCGCACAGATACGCAGTATTTT CASRGRTDTQYF
TRBD1 TRBJ1-1 many TRBV5-6 TGTGCCAGCAGCTTGAAAACAGGGGGATTTGACACTGAAGCTTTCTTT CASSLKTGGFDTEAFF
NA TRBJ1-4 NA TRBV6-1 TGTGCCAGCAGAAGGATGCGGACTAATGAAAAACTGTTTTTT CASRRMRTNEKLFF
TRBD2 TRBJ2-7 few TRBV25-1 TGTGCCAGCAGTGAACCCGGCGGGAGGCTCGGGTCCTACGAGCAGTACTTC CASSEPGGRLGSYEQYF
NA TRBJ2-5 NA TRBV5-6 TGTGCCAGCAGCTTGGGTGCGTATCAAGAGACCCAGTACTTC CASSLGAYQETQYF
NA TRBJ1-1 few TRBV7-2 TGTGCCAGCAGCTTAGGGGTTTCCACTGAAGCTTTCTTT CASSLGVSTEAFF
NA TRBJ1-4 NA TRBV20-1 TGCAGCGGTACTGTGGGAGGCTGGGGGACTAATGAAAAACTGTTTTTT CSGTVGGWGTNEKLFF
NA TRBJ2-3 many TRBV20-1 TGCAGTGCTAGAGTGGCAGGGGCGAGCAATACGCAGTATTTT CSARVAGASNTQYF
TRBD2 TRBJ2-1 many TRBV20-1 TGCAGTGCTGCCCCCCCTACAGCGGGGGCTTACTACAATGAGCAGTTCTTC CSAAPPTAGAYYNEQFF
TRBD2 TRBJ2-7 many TRBV12-3/TRBV12-4 TGTGCCAGCAGCTCGACCACTAGCGGGAGGGCGTACGAGCAGTACTTC CASSSTTSGRAYEQYF
NA TRBJ1-2 many TRBV27 TGTGCCAGCAGTTTATCTGTGGGCAGGGGCGACTATGGCTACACCTTC CASSLSVGRGDYGYTF
NA TRBJ2-1 many TRBV3-1 TGTGCCAGCAGCCAAGGCAGCGGAAAGCAGTTCTTC CASSQGSGKQFF
NA TRBJ1-6 many TRBV5-1 TGCGCCAGCAGCTTGATCGGGACAAAAGTTAATTCACCCCTCCACTTT CASSLIGTKVNSPLHF
NA TRBJ1-6 NA TRBV7-9 TGTGCCAGCAGCTTAACAAACAACTCACCCCTCCACTTT CASSLTNNSPLHF
TRBD2 TRBJ2-5 many TRBV7-2 TGTGCCAGCAGCCCCGGGACTAGCGGTTTGTACTTC CASSPGTSGLYF
NA TRBJ1-5 many TRBV7-9 TGTGCCAGCAGCATGGACAGCCATCAGCCCCAGCATTTT CASSMDSHQPQHF
NA TRBJ2-1 NA TRBV14 TGTGCCAGCAGCCCAAGAAGGCAGTCCTACAATGAGCAGTTCTTC CASSPRRQSYNEQFF
NA TRBJ2-3 many TRBV27 TGTGCCAGCAGGCTAGGCACAGATACGCAGTATTTT CASRLGTDTQYF
TRBD2 TRBJ2-1 many TRBV6-5 TGTGCCAGCAGCAGACTAGCGGGAGACATCGATGAGCAGTTCTTC CASSRLAGDIDEQFF
NA TRBJ2-7 many TRBV19 TGTGCCAGTAGTAACCCGACAGATAGCTCCTACGAGCAGTACTTC CASSNPTDSSYEQYF
NA TRBJ1-6 many TRBV7-2 TGTGCCAGCAGCTTTGGCGGAGGAAATTCACCCCTCCACTTT CASSFGGGNSPLHF
TRBD1 TRBJ2-3 many TRBV20-1 TGCAGTGCTCGAGACAGGGGAAGAGATACGCAGTATTTT CSARDRGRDTQYF
NA TRBJ2-1 many TRBV10-3 TGTGCCATCAGTGAAGGGAAGGGGAACTACAATGAGCAGTTCTTC CAISEGKGNYNEQFF
TRBD1 TRBJ1-2 many TRBV29-1 TGCAGCGCGAGCGACAGGGCGGGCTATGGCTACACCTTC CSASDRAGYGYTF
TRBD2 TRBJ2-2 NA TRBV7-2 TGTGCCAGCAGTCGGTCAGGACTAGCGGGAGTTACCGGGGAGCTGTTTTTT CASSRSGLAGVTGELFF
TRBD2 TRBJ2-1 many TRBV19 TGTGCCAGTAGTATCCTAGCGGATATCAATGAGCAGTTCTTC CASSILADINEQFF
TRBD1 TRBJ2-1 few TRBV5-1 TGCGCCAGCAGCTTGGGACAGGGCCTACACGGGGAATTCTTC CASSLGQGLHGEFF
NA TRBJ2-5 many TRBV15 TGTGCCACCAGCAGTCTAAAAGGGACACCCAGCCAAGAGACCCAGTACTTC CATSSLKGTPSQETQYF
NA TRBJ2-7 many TRBV5-8 TGTGCCAGCAGCCAAGGCACGGGTTTGAACGAGCAGTACTTC CASSQGTGLNEQYF
TRBD1 TRBJ2-7 many TRBV12-3/TRBV12-4 TGTGCCAGCAGTTTTTCCCAGGGGGCATACGAGCAGTACTTC CASSFSQGAYEQYF
TRBD1 TRBJ2-3 many TRBV2 TGTGCCAGCACGACAGGGCGCACAGATACGCAGTATTTT CASTTGRTDTQYF
NA TRBJ2-3 NA TRBV27 TGTGCCAGCAGTTCGCTTATAGGAGGGGATACGCAGTATTTT CASSSLIGGDTQYF
NA TRBJ2-6 many TRBV6-2/TRBV6-3 TGTGCCAGCAGTTACAACTCTGGGGCCAACGTCCTGACTTTC CASSYNSGANVLTF